One sample yielded the 2 T cell receptor beta chains listed below, sequenced in a study of cytomegalovirus exposure and HLA in healthy donors. Amplification used 60 Vbeta primers and 13 Jbeta primers. Assay used: immunoSEQ multiplex PCR; TCRdb lists only in-frame clones, some missing. The sample has 180,000 or so clones; over 65% are singletons. Sequencing input: PBMCs. These receptors were taken from a man younger than 30 in good health and CMV-seronegative.

CDR3 sequence: CASTMNDRGSTGELFF. CDR3 DNA sequence: TGTGCCAGCACGATGAACGACAGGGGGAGCACCGGGGAGCTGTTTTTT. This chain connects TRBV25-1 to TRBJ2-2, with TRBD1 matching over 9 bases. The CDR3 contains 16 residues. CDR1 and CDR2 from the germline V gene are MGHDK and SYGVNS. The trim removed 7 bases at V and 4 bases at J, leaving 10 bases unmatched.

The rearrangement links TRBV29-1 to TRBJ2-2; 7 nucleotides agree with TRBD2. Germline V CDR1 and CDR2: SQVTM, ANQGSEA. V lost 3 bases to trimming and J lost 3 bases; unmatched junction nucleotides: 7. The CDR3 length is 15 residues. CDR3 bases: TGCAGCGTTGAGGGCGGGAGAAGGCACACCGGGGAGCTGTTTTTT. This translates into CSVEGGRRHTGELFF.